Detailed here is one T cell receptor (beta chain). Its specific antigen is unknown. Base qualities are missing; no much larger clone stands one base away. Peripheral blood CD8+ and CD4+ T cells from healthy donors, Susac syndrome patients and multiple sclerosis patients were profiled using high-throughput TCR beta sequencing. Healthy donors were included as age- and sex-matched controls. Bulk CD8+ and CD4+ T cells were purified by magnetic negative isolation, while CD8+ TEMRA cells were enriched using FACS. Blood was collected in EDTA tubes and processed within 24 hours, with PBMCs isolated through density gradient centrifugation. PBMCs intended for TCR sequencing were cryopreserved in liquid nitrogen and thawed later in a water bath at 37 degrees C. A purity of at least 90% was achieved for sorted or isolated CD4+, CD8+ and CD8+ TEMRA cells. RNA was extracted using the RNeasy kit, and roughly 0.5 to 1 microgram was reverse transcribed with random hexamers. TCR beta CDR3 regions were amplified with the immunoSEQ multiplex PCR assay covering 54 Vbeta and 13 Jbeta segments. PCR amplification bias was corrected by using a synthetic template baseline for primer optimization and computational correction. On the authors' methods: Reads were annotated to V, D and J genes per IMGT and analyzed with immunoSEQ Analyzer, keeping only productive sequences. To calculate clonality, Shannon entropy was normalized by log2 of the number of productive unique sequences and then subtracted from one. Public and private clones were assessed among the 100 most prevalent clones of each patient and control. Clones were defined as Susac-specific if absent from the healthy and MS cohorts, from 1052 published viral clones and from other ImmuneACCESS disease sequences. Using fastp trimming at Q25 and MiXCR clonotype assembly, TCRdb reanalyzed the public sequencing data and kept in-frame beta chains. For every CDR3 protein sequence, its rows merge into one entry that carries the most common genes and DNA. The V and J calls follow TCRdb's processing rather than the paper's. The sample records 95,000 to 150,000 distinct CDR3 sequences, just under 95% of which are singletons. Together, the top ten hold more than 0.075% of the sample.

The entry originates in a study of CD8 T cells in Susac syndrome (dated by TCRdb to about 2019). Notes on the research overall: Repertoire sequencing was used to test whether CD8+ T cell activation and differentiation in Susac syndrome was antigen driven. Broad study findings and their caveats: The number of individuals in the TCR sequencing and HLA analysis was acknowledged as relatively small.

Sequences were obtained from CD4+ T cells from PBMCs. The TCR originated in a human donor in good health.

In nucleotides, the sequence is TGTGCCAGCAGCGCGGGACAGCCCAATCAGCCCCAGCATTTT. Translated, this is CASSAGQPNQPQHF. This sequence uses TRBV9 and TRBJ1-5, and TRBD1 matches 7 of the central bases. From the germline V gene, CDR1 is SGDLS and CDR2 is YYNGEE. V is cut back by 3 bases and J by 3 bases, with 3 bases in the junction unmatched. From the cysteine through the phenylalanine, the CDR3 covers 14 amino acids. Just CDR3 DNA is preserved here, 42 bases in frame from base 1.